The 30 T cell receptor beta chains in this list originate from one sample, sequenced in a study of CD8 T cells in Susac syndrome. Random hexamers primed reverse transcription of roughly 0.45 to 1 ug RNA. TCRdb itself ran the immunoSEQ multiplex PCR reads through MiXCR, one entry per CDR3 protein. Of 300,000 or so distinct CDR3 sequences in the sample, about 92% were seen once. Material: CD4+ T cells from PBMCs. Receptor source: a human donor with multiple sclerosis.

This chain joins TRBV4-2 and TRBJ2-1; 9 nucleotides agree with TRBD2. The CDR3 consists of 17 residues. V lost 5 bases and J lost 4; bases outside the gene matches: 12. Germline V gives CDR1 LGHNA, CDR2 YNFKEQ. CDR3 in amino acids: CASSEPNRAGGYNEQFF. DNA for the CDR3: TGTGCCAGCAGCGAACCCAACAGAGCGGGGGGTTACAATGAGCAGTTCTTC.

The chain couples TRBV13 to TRBJ2-7, with a possible D match to TRBD2 (5 bases). CDR3 length: 14 amino acids. Germline V gene data show CDR1 as PRHDT and CDR2 as FYEKMQ (reference sequence). The V end was cut by 0 bases, the J end by 6 bases, with 12 bases between. The CDR3 sequence is CASSLGLLVGEQYF. In DNA form, the CDR3 reads TGTGCCAGCAGCTTAGGGTTACTAGTCGGCGAGCAGTACTTC. Drawing the rest from reference TRBV13 and TRBJ2-7, the complete variable domain is AAGVIQSPRHLIKEKRETATLKCYPIPRHDTVYWYQQGPGQDPQFLISFYEKMQSDKGSIPDRFSAQQFSDYHSELNMSSLELGDSALYFCASSLGLLVGEQYFGPGTRLTVT.

The V gene is TRBV2, the J gene TRBJ2-7; 12 nucleotides line up with TRBD2. Germline V lookup: CDR1 SNHLY, CDR2 FYNNEI. V lost 4 bases and J lost 3; bases outside the gene matches: 4. The CDR3 sequence is 15 residues long. The CDR3 DNA reads as TGTGCCAGCAGTGGACTAGCGGGGGCCAGCTACGAGCAGTACTTC. This codes for CASSGLAGASYEQYF. Full variable domain (rest looked up from reference TRBV2 and TRBJ2-7): EPEVTQTPSHQVTQMGQEVILRCVPISNHLYFYWYRQILGQKVEFLVSFYNNEISEKSEIFDDQFSVERPDGSNFTLKIRSTKLEDSAMYFCASSGLAGASYEQYFGPGTRLTVT.

The J gene is TRBJ2-3, the V gene TRBV6-9; TRBD2 is a possible D gene (5 bases). There are 16 residues in the CDR3. Germline V gene lookup returns CDR1 MNHGY and CDR2 SVAAGI. Trimming removed 5 bases from V and 4 bases from J, with 19 bases in between. The DNA for the CDR3 is TGTGCCAGCAGTGCCAACATACCCACGAGGGCAGATACGCAGTATTTT. This codes for CASSANIPTRADTQYF.

The chain links TRBV25-1 to TRBJ2-7; 8 bases match TRBD1. V trimming: 7 bases; J trimming: 5 bases; junction bases outside the gene matches: 7. Per the germline V gene, CDR1 is MGHDK and CDR2 is SYGVNS. This CDR3 region has 13 residues. CDR3: CASKDRVRHEQYF. The CDR3 nucleotides read TGTGCCAGCAAGGACAGGGTGCGGCACGAGCAGTACTTC.

This clonotype was detected once. The V and J genes are TRBV30 and TRBJ1-1, with TRBD1 as a possible D gene (5 bases). CDR3 length equals 14 residues. V was pared by 1 base and J by 5 bases, with 14 bases between. Germline CDR1 is GTSNPN and CDR2 is SVGIG (reference sequence). CDR3 protein: CAWSAPGQRTEAFF. The DNA of the CDR3 is TGTGCCTGGAGTGCCCCAGGGCAGAGGACTGAAGCTTTCTTT.

V usage is TRBV4-3 and J usage is TRBJ2-3; perhaps TRBD1 as D (5 bases). Trimming stripped 0 bases from V and 9 bases from J, with 13 bases between. CDR3 size: 14 residues. Per germline, CDR1 LGHNA and CDR2 YSLEER. CDR3 DNA: TGCGCCAGCAGCCAAGATCGGTTGGGGCGGACGCAGTATTTT. It is translated as CASSQDRLGRTQYF.

V usage is TRBV6-2 or TRBV6-3 and J usage is TRBJ1-1; tentatively, D is TRBD1 (5 bases). The CDR3 is 14 amino acids. Trimming left V 9 bases short and J 1 base short, with 15 bases between. The germline gives CDR1 MNHEY, CDR2 SVGEGT. CDR3 nucleotide sequence: TGTGCCAGTCGTCCGGGGGGTGCGAACACTGAAGCTTTCTTT. Residues: CASRPGGANTEAFF.

The gene calls are TRBV30 and TRBJ1-4; D gene unclear. Trimming shortened V by 8 bases and J by 0 bases, and 4 bases separated the two germline ends. CDR3 size: 11 residues. CDR1 is GTSNPN and CDR2 is SVGIG in the germline V gene (reference sequence). The CDR3 DNA follows: TGTGCCGTTGCAACTAATGAAAAACTGTTTTTT. It encodes CAVATNEKLFF.

This clonotype was counted a single time. V usage is TRBV6-4 and J usage is TRBJ1-1; perhaps TRBD1 as D (5 bases). V lost 4 bases, J lost 0 bases, and 18 bases lay in between. There are 17 residues in the CDR3. Germline CDR1 is MRHNA and CDR2 is SNTAGT. CDR3 nucleotide sequence: TGTGCCAGCAGTGGAGGACACGGTCCTCCTGTGAACACTGAAGCTTTCTTT. Amino acids: CASSGGHGPPVNTEAFF.

The CDR3 spells CAWSGTGGKLVKTEAFF. The CDR3 region has the DNA TGTGCCTGGAGTGGAACAGGGGGCAAGTTGGTTAAGACTGAAGCTTTCTTT. This chain links TRBV30 with TRBJ1-1; TRBD1 aligns across 9 bases. CDR1 is GTSNPN and CDR2 is SVGIG in the germline V gene (reference sequence). The CDR3 sequence is 17 residues long. The trim removed 1 base at V and 5 bases at J, leaving 14 bases unmatched. Full variable domain (remainder filled in from reference TRBV30 and TRBJ1-1): SQTIHQWPATLVQPVGSPLSLECTVEGTSNPNLYWYRQAAGRGLQLLFYSVGIGQISSEVPQNLSASRPQDRQFILSSKKLLLSDSGFYLCAWSGTGGKLVKTEAFFGQGTRLTVV.

The genes are TRBV27 and TRBJ1-2; tentatively, D is TRBD1 (5 bases). The V gene's germline CDR1 is MNHEY and CDR2 SMNVEV (reference sequence). Trimming cost V 10 bases and J 4 bases, with 22 bases left between them. The CDR3 length is 15 residues. CDR3 residues: CAIGRNGGSVYGYTF. The CDR3 DNA sequence: TGTGCCATTGGGCGGAATGGGGGATCTGTCTATGGCTACACCTTC.

The V gene is TRBV7-2, the J gene TRBJ1-6; possible D gene TRBD1, 5 bases. The CDR3 is 13 amino acids. Trimming took 7 bases from V and 7 from J, leaving 11 bases between them. Germline V gene data show CDR1 as SGHTA and CDR2 as FQGNSA. In DNA form, the CDR3 reads TGTGCCAGCAACCGGGACCCAAATTCACCCCTCCACTTT. The encoded protein is CASNRDPNSPLHF.

The gene calls are TRBV2 and TRBJ1-1; perhaps TRBD1 as D (5 bases). V lost 4 bases and J lost 1, with 13 bases in between. The germline V gene encodes CDR1 SNHLY and CDR2 FYNNEI. This CDR3 is built from 15 residues. CDR3 bases: TGTGCCAGCAGTGGCCCGGGACGGCAGAACACTGAAGCTTTCTTT. Translating it yields CASSGPGRQNTEAFF.

The chain couples TRBV5-4 to TRBJ2-3, with D unresolved. The CDR3 sequence is 14 residues long. Germline CDR1 is SGHNT and CDR2 is YYREEE (reference sequence). The V end was cut by 4 bases, the J end by 2 bases, with 11 bases between. DNA of the CDR3: TGTGCCAGCAGCATGCAAGAAAACACAGATACGCAGTATTTT. Its translation is CASSMQENTDTQYF.

The chain uses TRBV18 and TRBJ1-1; 10 bases agree with TRBD1. The trim removed 5 bases at V and 3 bases at J, leaving 3 bases unmatched. CDR1 is KGHSH, CDR2 LQKENI, per germline. The CDR3 is 14 residues long. CDR3 bases: TGTGCCAGCTCAACGGGACAGGGGCACACTGAAGCTTTCTTT. This sequence encodes CASSTGQGHTEAFF.

CDR3 nucleotide sequence: TGCGCCAGCAGGCTCCACCCAGCGGCCCTCGGGGACAATGAGCAGTTCTTC. Encoded protein: CASRLHPAALGDNEQFF. The gene calls are TRBV5-1 and TRBJ2-1, with a tentative D call TRBD2 (5 bases). The V end lost 5 bases, the J end lost 5 bases, and 23 bases lay between the germline ends. This CDR3 is built from 17 residues. The germline CDR1 and CDR2 sequences are SGHRS and YFSETQ.

The V call is TRBV7-2, the J call TRBJ1-2; D is ambiguous. The germline V gene has CDR1 SGHTA and CDR2 FQGNSA. The CDR3 spans 14 residues. With 5 bases removed from V and 13 bases from J, the gap between germline ends came to 23 bases. CDR3 region: CASSRQGLELGSTF. The DNA of the CDR3 is TGTGCCAGCAGCCGACAAGGTCTGGAACTCGGGAGCACCTTC.

The gene calls are TRBV12-3 or TRBV12-4 and TRBJ2-5; D gene ambiguous. Trimming removed 5 bases at V and 5 bases at J, with 12 bases between. The CDR3 spans 13 residues. The CDR3 coding sequence is TGTGCCAGCAGTCAACCAACCAGGGAGACCCAGTACTTC. Protein sequence: CASSQPTRETQYF.

This clonotype was recorded once. This chain uses TRBV5-5 with TRBJ2-5; 7 nucleotides align to TRBD2. V shed 4 bases, J shed 2 bases, and the junction held 11 bases outside the gene matches. The CDR3 sequence is 16 residues long. Germline values: CDR1 SGHKS, CDR2 YYEKEE (reference sequence). The CDR3 bases are TGTGCCAGCAGCCATCAAGGACGGGGGGTGCAAGAGACCCAGTACTTC. It translates to CASSHQGRGVQETQYF.

The rearrangement uses TRBV30 and TRBJ2-7, with 9 bases that match TRBD2. Unmatched junction bases numbered 6, after V lost 4 bases and J lost 5 bases. CDR3 length: 13 residues. Germline assignment: CDR1 GTSNPN and CDR2 SVGIG (reference sequence). The CDR3 DNA sequence: TGTGCCTGGACCATAGCGGGAGTCAACGAGCAGTACTTC. This gives the protein CAWTIAGVNEQYF.

The chain recombines TRBV7-9 with TRBJ2-5, with 11 bases that match TRBD2. Trimming at V came to 4 bases and at J to 6 bases, leaving 10 bases not matched to a gene. Germline V lookup: CDR1 SEHNR, CDR2 FQNEAQ (reference sequence). This CDR3 comprises 16 residues. Written as DNA, the CDR3 is TGTGCCAGCAGCTCCCTAGCGGGAGGAACGATGAAGACCCAGTACTTC. As protein: CASSSLAGGTMKTQYF.

The chain uses TRBV30 and TRBJ2-5, with TRBD1 as a possible D gene (5 bases). Trimming removed 2 bases at V and 1 base at J, with 8 bases between. CDR1 and CDR2 (germline): GTSNPN, SVGIG (reference sequence). This CDR3 is 13 amino acids long. This CDR3 reads CAWSRGSQETQYF. The CDR3, as DNA: TGTGCCTGGAGTAGGGGAAGCCAAGAGACCCAGTACTTC.

This chain connects TRBV4-3 to TRBJ2-1; TRBD2 matches at 8 bases. The trim removed 0 bases at V and 7 bases at J, leaving 8 bases unmatched. From germline, CDR1 is LGHNA and CDR2 YSLEER. The CDR3 spans 16 residues. The CDR3 DNA reads TGCGCCAGCAGCCAAGATCCGGTAGCGGGATGGAATGAGCAGTTCTTC. The encoded protein is CASSQDPVAGWNEQFF.

This sequence joins TRBV11-1 and TRBJ2-2; no definite D call. The CDR3 contains 15 residues. CDR1 is SGHAT, CDR2 FQDESV, per germline (reference sequence). V was cut by 7 bases and J by 1 base, with 13 bases left in between. The CDR3 is CASIPRPGNTGELFF. The CDR3 region has the DNA TGTGCCAGCATCCCTCGGCCAGGGAACACCGGGGAGCTGTTTTTT.

This chain uses TRBV6-2 or TRBV6-3 with TRBJ2-1, with D maybe TRBD2 (5 bases). The CDR3 sequence is 12 residues long. In germline, CDR1 is MNHEY, CDR2 SVGEGT. Trimming removed 7 bases at V and 4 bases at J, with 8 bases between. The CDR3 region is CASTPGYNEQFF. The CDR3 DNA follows: TGTGCCAGCACCCCGGGGTACAATGAGCAGTTCTTC.

J is TRBJ1-2 and V is TRBV11-2; TRBD1 agrees at 9 bases. V lost 0 bases to trimming and J lost 1 base; unmatched junction nucleotides: 3. Germline lookup yields CDR1 SGHAT and CDR2 FQNNGV. This CDR3 is 16 amino acids long. The CDR3 is CASSLETGGLNYGYTF. The CDR3, as DNA: TGTGCCAGCAGCTTAGAAACAGGGGGCCTTAACTATGGCTACACCTTC.

This chain joins TRBV6-2 or TRBV6-3 and TRBJ2-5, with D hard to call. V lost 11 bases and J 3 bases, leaving 19 bases between the germline ends. Germline CDR1 reads MNHEY; CDR2 reads SVGEGT. The CDR3 sequence is 14 residues long. The CDR3 sequence is CAAAFEVFKETQYF. In DNA form, the CDR3 reads TGTGCCGCAGCATTCGAGGTTTTTAAAGAGACCCAGTACTTC.

The rearrangement uses TRBV7-9 and TRBJ2-1; TRBD1 matches 7 bases. CDR3 length: 14 amino acids. The J segment lost 4 bases and the V segment lost 5 bases, leaving 5 bases of the junction unmatched. The germline gives CDR1 SEHNR, CDR2 FQNEAQ (reference sequence). Here the CDR3 DNA reads TGTGCCAGCAGCCCCACGGACAGGTACAATGAGCAGTTCTTC. Protein sequence: CASSPTDRYNEQFF.

V is TRBV6-5 and J is TRBJ1-1; no firm D call. The CDR3 consists of 14 residues. CDR1 MNHEY and CDR2 SVGAGI come from the germline V gene. V lost 0 bases and J 4 bases, leaving 9 bases between the germline ends. CDR3 sequence: CASSYSSPGTEAFF. In nucleotides, the CDR3 is TGTGCCAGCAGTTACTCGAGTCCGGGCACTGAAGCTTTCTTT.